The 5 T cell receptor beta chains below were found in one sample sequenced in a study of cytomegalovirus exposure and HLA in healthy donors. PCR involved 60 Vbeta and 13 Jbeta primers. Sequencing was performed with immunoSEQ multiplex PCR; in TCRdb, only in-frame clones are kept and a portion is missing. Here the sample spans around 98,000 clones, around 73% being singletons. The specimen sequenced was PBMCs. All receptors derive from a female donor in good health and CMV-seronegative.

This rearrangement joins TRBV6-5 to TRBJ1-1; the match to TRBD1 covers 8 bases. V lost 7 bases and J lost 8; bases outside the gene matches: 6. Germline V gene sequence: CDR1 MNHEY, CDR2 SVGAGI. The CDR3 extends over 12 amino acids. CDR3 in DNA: TGTGCCAGCATCATTAGGACAGGGGAAGCTTTCTTT. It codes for CASIIRTGEAFF.

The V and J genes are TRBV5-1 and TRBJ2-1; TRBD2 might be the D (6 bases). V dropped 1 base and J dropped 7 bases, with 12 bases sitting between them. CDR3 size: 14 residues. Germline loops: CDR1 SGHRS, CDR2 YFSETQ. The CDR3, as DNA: TGCGCCAGCAGCTTGTCGGGCCGGGGGAATGAGCAGTTCTTC. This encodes CASSLSGRGNEQFF.

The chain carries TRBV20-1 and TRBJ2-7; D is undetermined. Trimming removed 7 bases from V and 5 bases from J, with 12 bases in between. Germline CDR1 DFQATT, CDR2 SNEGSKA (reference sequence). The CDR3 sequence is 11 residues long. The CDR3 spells CSVGSLNEQYF. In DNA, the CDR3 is TGCAGTGTGGGCAGTTTAAACGAGCAGTACTTC.

The CDR3 DNA reads as TGTGCCAGCAGCCCTCTAGGCACCGGGGAGCTGTTTTTT. It is translated as CASSPLGTGELFF. V is TRBV14 and J is TRBJ2-2; no firm D call. The CDR3 is 13 amino acids. V was shortened by 4 bases and J by 4 bases, with 7 bases between the two germline ends. Germline CDR1 is SGHDN and CDR2 is FVKESK.

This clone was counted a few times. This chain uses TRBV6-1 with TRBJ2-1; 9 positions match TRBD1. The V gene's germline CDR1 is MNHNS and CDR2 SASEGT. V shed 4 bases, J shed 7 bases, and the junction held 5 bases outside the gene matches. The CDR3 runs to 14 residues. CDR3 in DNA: TGTGCCAGCAGTGGATGGACAGGGGCGAATGAGCAGTTCTTC. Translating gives CASSGWTGANEQFF.